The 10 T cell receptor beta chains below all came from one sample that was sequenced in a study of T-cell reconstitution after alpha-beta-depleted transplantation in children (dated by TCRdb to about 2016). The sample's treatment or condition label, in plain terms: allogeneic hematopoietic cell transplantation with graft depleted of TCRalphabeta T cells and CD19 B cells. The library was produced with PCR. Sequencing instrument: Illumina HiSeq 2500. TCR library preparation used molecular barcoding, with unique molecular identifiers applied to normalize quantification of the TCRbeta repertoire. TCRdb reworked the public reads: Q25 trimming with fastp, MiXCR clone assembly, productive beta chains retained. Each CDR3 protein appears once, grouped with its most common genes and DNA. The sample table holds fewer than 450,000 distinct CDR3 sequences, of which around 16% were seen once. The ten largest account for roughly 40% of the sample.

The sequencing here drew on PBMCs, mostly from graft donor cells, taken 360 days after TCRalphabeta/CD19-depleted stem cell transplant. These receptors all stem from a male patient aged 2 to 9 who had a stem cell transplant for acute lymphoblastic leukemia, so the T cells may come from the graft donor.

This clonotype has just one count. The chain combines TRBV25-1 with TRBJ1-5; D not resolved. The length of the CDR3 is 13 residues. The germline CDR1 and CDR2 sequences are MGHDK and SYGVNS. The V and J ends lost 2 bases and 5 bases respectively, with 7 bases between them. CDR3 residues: CASSEEVDQPQHF. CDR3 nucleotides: TGTGCCAGCAGTGAAGAGGTAGATCAGCCCCAGCATTTT.

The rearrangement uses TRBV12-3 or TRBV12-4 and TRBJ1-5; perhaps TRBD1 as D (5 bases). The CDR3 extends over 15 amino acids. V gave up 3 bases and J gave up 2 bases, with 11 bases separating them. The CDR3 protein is CASSFSGQGNQPQHF. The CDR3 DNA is TGTGCCAGCAGTTTCTCAGGGCAGGGCAATCAGCCCCAGCATTTT.

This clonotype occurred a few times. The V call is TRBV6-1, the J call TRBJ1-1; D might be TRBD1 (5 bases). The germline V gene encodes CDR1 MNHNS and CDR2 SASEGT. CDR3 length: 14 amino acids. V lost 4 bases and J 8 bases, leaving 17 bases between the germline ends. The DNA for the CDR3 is TGTGCCAGCAGTGTCCCGGGGGAGACAACGGAAGCTTTCTTT. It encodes CASSVPGETTEAFF.

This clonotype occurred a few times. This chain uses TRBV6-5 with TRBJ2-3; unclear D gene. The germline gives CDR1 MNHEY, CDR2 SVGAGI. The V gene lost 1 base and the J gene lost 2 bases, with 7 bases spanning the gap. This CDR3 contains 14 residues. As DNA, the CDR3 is TGTGCCAGCAGTTACTGGCTTGACACAGATACGCAGTATTTT. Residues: CASSYWLDTDTQYF.

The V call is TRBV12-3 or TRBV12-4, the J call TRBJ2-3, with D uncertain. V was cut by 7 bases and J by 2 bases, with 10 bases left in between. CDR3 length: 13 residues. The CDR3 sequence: CASKLMATDTQYF. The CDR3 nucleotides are TGTGCCAGCAAATTAATGGCCACAGATACGCAGTATTTT.

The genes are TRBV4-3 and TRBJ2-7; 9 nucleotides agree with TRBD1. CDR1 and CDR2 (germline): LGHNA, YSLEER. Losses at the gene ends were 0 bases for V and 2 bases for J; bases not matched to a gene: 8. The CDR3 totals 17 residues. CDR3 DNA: TGCGCCAGCAGCCAAGACCTTCCGGGACAGGGCCCCTACGAGCAGTACTTC. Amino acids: CASSQDLPGQGPYEQYF.

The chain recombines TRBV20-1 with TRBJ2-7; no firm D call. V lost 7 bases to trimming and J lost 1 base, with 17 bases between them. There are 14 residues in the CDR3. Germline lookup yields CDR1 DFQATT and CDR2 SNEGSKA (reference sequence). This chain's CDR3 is CSVQIRASSYEQYF. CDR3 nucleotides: TGCAGTGTCCAAATCCGGGCCTCTTCCTACGAGCAGTACTTC.

DNA of the CDR3: TGCGCCAGCGGAGACAGGGTTGGTACCTACAATGAGCAGTTCTTC. Its translation: CASGDRVGTYNEQFF. The rearrangement uses TRBV4-3 and TRBJ2-1, with 7 nucleotides matching TRBD1. In germline, CDR1 is LGHNA, CDR2 YSLEER. The CDR3 is 15 amino acids. V trimming: 8 bases; J trimming: 2 bases; junction bases outside the gene matches: 9.

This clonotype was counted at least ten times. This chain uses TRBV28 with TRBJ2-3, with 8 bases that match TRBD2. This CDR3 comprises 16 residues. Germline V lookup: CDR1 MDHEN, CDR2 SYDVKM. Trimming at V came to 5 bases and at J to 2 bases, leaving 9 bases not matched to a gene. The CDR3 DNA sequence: TGTGCCAGCAGTCCTAGGCTAGCGGGTGTCACAGATACGCAGTATTTT. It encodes CASSPRLAGVTDTQYF.

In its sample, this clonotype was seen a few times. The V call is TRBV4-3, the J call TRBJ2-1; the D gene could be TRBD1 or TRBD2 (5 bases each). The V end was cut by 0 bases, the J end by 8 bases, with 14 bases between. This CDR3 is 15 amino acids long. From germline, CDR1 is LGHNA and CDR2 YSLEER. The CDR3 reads CASSQDMGVWDEQFF. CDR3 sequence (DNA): TGCGCCAGCAGCCAAGATATGGGGGTGTGGGATGAGCAGTTCTTC.